Listed below are T cell receptor beta chains from one sample, sequenced in a study of T cell responses to AZD1222 COVID-19 vaccine. The protocol was immunoSEQ multiplex PCR, while the TCRdb copy is restricted to in-frame clones and leaves out a portion. The sample holds tens of thousands of clones, approximately 90% seen once. Material: peripheral blood, obtained 28 days after the second AZD1222 dose. The receptors shown here come from an adult who received the AZD1222 COVID-19 vaccine. Each CDR3 is given without its conserved first and last residue. Each record gives: J gene, V gene, D gene, CDR3 protein. A D gene is named only where the DNA matches it firmly.

j_gene: TRBJ2-7; v_gene: TRBV13; d_gene: NA; CDR3aa: ASSLAVHYEQY
j_gene: TRBJ2-1; v_gene: TRBV19; d_gene: NA; CDR3aa: ASSIPAASEGDEQF
j_gene: TRBJ2-2; v_gene: TRBV7-3; d_gene: NA; CDR3aa: ASKFSSNTGELF
j_gene: TRBJ2-7; v_gene: TRBV18; d_gene: NA; CDR3aa: ASSPGTGSYEQY
j_gene: TRBJ2-1; v_gene: TRBV5-6; d_gene: NA; CDR3aa: ASSSYGGEQF
j_gene: TRBJ1-5; v_gene: TRBV6-2/TRBV6-3; d_gene: TRBD1; CDR3aa: ASSYWDRGFYQPQH
j_gene: TRBJ2-7; v_gene: TRBV11-1; d_gene: NA; CDR3aa: ASAPAGGHYEQY
j_gene: TRBJ1-3; v_gene: TRBV7-9; d_gene: NA; CDR3aa: ASSVHGTNGNTIY
j_gene: TRBJ1-2; v_gene: TRBV7-9; d_gene: TRBD1; CDR3aa: ASSLTGVMIYGYT
j_gene: TRBJ2-2; v_gene: TRBV7-8; d_gene: TRBD2; CDR3aa: ASSVRSGTNTGELF
j_gene: TRBJ1-1; v_gene: TRBV9; d_gene: NA; CDR3aa: ASSVESGAKGTEAF
j_gene: TRBJ2-2; v_gene: TRBV7-3; d_gene: NA; CDR3aa: ASSLNGRDTGELF
j_gene: TRBJ2-1; v_gene: TRBV3-1/TRBV3-2; d_gene: TRBD2; CDR3aa: ASRLAGGQNEQF
j_gene: TRBJ2-3; v_gene: TRBV21-1; d_gene: NA; CDR3aa: ASSKVTSALYGTDTQY
j_gene: TRBJ1-1; v_gene: TRBV2; d_gene: NA; CDR3aa: ASSPAGTEAF
j_gene: TRBJ2-7; v_gene: TRBV11-2; d_gene: NA; CDR3aa: ASSFKRVYEQY
j_gene: TRBJ2-7; v_gene: TRBV4-3; d_gene: NA; CDR3aa: ASSQDQGSGEQY
j_gene: TRBJ2-2; v_gene: TRBV11-3; d_gene: TRBD2; CDR3aa: ASSPPGLGTGELF
j_gene: TRBJ2-5; v_gene: TRBV12-3/TRBV12-4; d_gene: NA; CDR3aa: ASSSGSTQY
j_gene: TRBJ2-5; v_gene: TRBV2; d_gene: NA; CDR3aa: ASSEGETQY